The 14 T cell receptor beta chains given below trace back to one sample, sequenced in a study of OX40 agonist ivuxolimab in advanced cancers. Only in-frame clones appear in the TCRdb table, and some are missing; sequencing was by immunoSEQ multiplex PCR. The table lists tens of thousands of clones, around four fifths of them singletons, with 3.9% in the top ten. The sample here was CD4+ or CD8+ T cells sorted from blood, taken in a trial of the OX40 agonist ivuxolimab. The receptors originated from an adult with an advanced solid tumor such as melanoma, head and neck, liver or kidney cancer.

The V and J genes are TRBV30 and TRBJ1-2; a possible D gene is TRBD1 (5 bases). V dropped 2 bases and J dropped 2 bases, with 9 bases sitting between them. Germline values: CDR1 GTSNPN, CDR2 SVGIG (reference sequence). The length of the CDR3 is 13 residues. The CDR3: CAWSLQGNYGYTF. The DNA of the CDR3 is TGTGCCTGGAGTCTCCAGGGAAACTATGGCTACACCTTC. Looking up the rest from reference TRBV30 and TRBJ1-2 gives the full variable domain: SQTIHQWPATLVQPVGSPLSLECTVEGTSNPNLYWYRQAAGRGLQLLFYSVGIGQISSEVPQNLSASRPQDRQFILSSKKLLLSDSGFYLCAWSLQGNYGYTFGSGTRLTVV.

The CDR3 is CASSPPPGQHNEKLFF. CDR3 DNA: TGTGCCAGCAGCCCTCCTCCGGGACAGCATAATGAAAAACTGTTTTTT. This sequence joins TRBV28 and TRBJ1-4, with 7 nucleotides matching TRBD1. The CDR3 covers 16 residues. The ends lost 6 bases at V and 4 bases at J; junction bases unmatched: 11. Per the germline V gene, CDR1 is MDHEN and CDR2 is SYDVKM.

The rearrangement uses TRBV18 and TRBJ2-1; no firm D call. Trimming shortened V by 2 bases and J by 5 bases, and 7 bases separated the two germline ends. The CDR3 is 13 residues long. Germline CDR1 reads KGHSH; CDR2 reads LQKENI. The CDR3 nucleotides are TGTGCCAGCTCACCATGGCTCGACAATGAGCAGTTCTTC. Amino acids: CASSPWLDNEQFF.

This sequence joins TRBV5-6 and TRBJ2-3; D not certain. Trimming shortened V by 0 bases and J by 2 bases, and 13 bases separated the two germline ends. The CDR3 totals 16 residues. The germline gives CDR1 SGHDT, CDR2 YYEEEE. The CDR3 spells CASSLGVWANTDTQYF. The CDR3 coding sequence is TGTGCCAGCAGCTTGGGCGTTTGGGCCAACACAGATACGCAGTATTTT.

This chain uses TRBV18 with TRBJ1-4, with a possible D match to TRBD1 (6 bases). The length of the CDR3 is 13 residues. With 5 bases removed from V and 8 bases from J, the gap between germline ends came to 12 bases. Germline lookup yields CDR1 KGHSH and CDR2 LQKENI. The CDR3 DNA reads as TGTGCCAGCTCAGGGGGGGCGCCAGAAAAACTGTTTTTT. Translated, it gives CASSGGAPEKLFF.

The chain has TRBV28 and TRBJ1-2; the D is unclear. CDR1 MDHEN and CDR2 SYDVKM come from the germline V gene. This CDR3 contains 12 residues. The V gene lost 4 bases and the J gene lost 3 bases, with 6 bases spanning the gap. The CDR3: CASSSGDYGYTF. CDR3 bases: TGTGCCAGCAGTTCAGGAGACTATGGCTACACCTTC.

This chain uses TRBV30 with TRBJ1-3; no firm D call. CDR1 is GTSNPN and CDR2 is SVGIG in the germline V gene (reference sequence). Trimming pared 5 bases from V and 4 bases from J, leaving 15 bases between. The CDR3 has 14 amino acids. CDR3: CAWERSPVGNTIYF. For the CDR3, the DNA is TGTGCCTGGGAAAGGAGTCCCGTCGGAAACACCATATATTTT.

Details on this clone: The final CDR3 position lacks the conserved phenylalanine or tryptophan, pointing to a likely read error. The limits of the CDR3 on the DNA are not certain, so only TCRdb's listed CDR3 is given. The chain has TRBV5-1 and TRBJ2-6; the table's TRBD1 call for D was not verified on the DNA. Termini included, the CDR3 measures 9 amino acids. CDR1 and CDR2 (germline): SGHRS, YFSETQ. The chain's CDR3 is CASSLGTGA.

A single count supports this clone. The V call is TRBV5-4, the J call TRBJ1-1; tentatively, D is TRBD1 (6 bases). The CDR3 consists of 13 residues. V gave up 3 bases and J gave up 4 bases, with 10 bases separating them. Germline-derived CDR1 and CDR2 are SGHNT and YYREEE (reference sequence). In nucleotides, the CDR3 is TGTGCCAGCAGCTCCTCAGGGGTCACTGAAGCTTTCTTT. It codes for CASSSSGVTEAFF.

As regards this clone: At one end the junction does not follow the germline gene, possibly because of a read error. This sequence joins TRBV7-7 and TRBJ2-3; 9 nucleotides match TRBD1. The CDR3 runs 17 residues. Germline CDR1 is SSHAT and CDR2 is FNYEAQ (reference sequence). The CDR3 DNA reads TGTGCTAGCAGCTTAGGACTTCCGGGACAGGGTACAGATACGCAGTATTTT. Encoded protein: CASSLGLPGQGTDTQYF.

The chain recombines TRBV6-1 with TRBJ2-7; D gene ambiguous. The CDR3 contains 11 residues. The V gene's germline CDR1 is MNHNS and CDR2 SASEGT. Trimming left V 6 bases short and J 4 bases short, with 7 bases between. The CDR3 protein is CASSQNYEQYF. The CDR3 DNA is TGTGCCAGCAGCCAAAATTACGAGCAGTACTTC.

The J gene is TRBJ2-7, the V gene TRBV6-1; possibly TRBD2 for D (6 bases). The germline gives CDR1 MNHNS, CDR2 SASEGT. The CDR3 is made up of 13 amino acids. The ends were cut back, 7 bases at V and 0 bases at J, with 10 bases in the middle. CDR3 region: CASMEGTSYEQYF. Written as DNA, the CDR3 is TGTGCCAGCATGGAGGGTACCTCCTACGAGCAGTACTTC.

The genes are TRBV28 and TRBJ2-7, with D perhaps matching TRBD1 or TRBD2 (5 bases each). Germline CDR1 is MDHEN and CDR2 is SYDVKM. CDR3 length: 14 amino acids. Trimming stripped 3 bases from V and 3 bases from J, with 12 bases between. Here the CDR3 reads CASSFSGRNYEQYF. The CDR3 DNA is TGTGCCAGCAGTTTCTCGGGGCGCAACTACGAGCAGTACTTC.

The chain couples TRBV7-2 to TRBJ2-1; 7 nucleotides line up with TRBD2. The CDR3 has 14 amino acids. Germline V CDR1 and CDR2: SGHTA, FQGNSA. Trimming cost V 0 bases and J 12 bases; bases outside gene matches: 8. The CDR3 spells CASSLAGAGPGQFF. The CDR3, as DNA: TGTGCCAGCAGCTTAGCTGGAGCGGGGCCCGGGCAGTTCTTC.